The 4 T cell receptor beta chains presented below share a single source sample, sequenced in a study of blood T cell dynamics during melanoma immunotherapy. Noted time point: week 3, after first cycle of checkpoint inhibitor. Profiled with immunoSEQ multiplex PCR; TCRdb holds only in-frame clones, not every one. The repertoire holds over 12,000 clones, with around 88% as singletons. Sample: blood, taken from a patient treated with checkpoint blockade. Receptor source: a human donor with melanoma.

The genes are TRBV5-6 and TRBJ1-2, with TRBD1 as a possible D gene (5 bases). Between the trimmed V and J ends, which lost 3 bases and 3 bases, there was a span of 18 bases. The CDR3 is 16 amino acids. CDR1 is SGHDT and CDR2 is YYEEEE in the germline V gene. The CDR3 here is CASSSLTAAGDYGYTF. As DNA, the CDR3 is TGTGCCAGCAGCTCGCTTACAGCCGCGGGGGACTATGGCTACACCTTC.

This chain joins TRBV5-6 and TRBJ2-2, with D perhaps assigned TRBD1 or TRBD2 (5 bases each). V lost 2 bases and J 1 base, leaving 9 bases between the germline ends. The germline CDR1 and CDR2 sequences are SGHDT and YYEEEE. CDR3 size: 15 residues. CDR3 sequence (DNA): TGTGCCAGCAGCTTATTGGGACGGAACACCGGGGAGCTGTTTTTT. Its protein is CASSLLGRNTGELFF.

This clone appeared once. The chain employs TRBV19 and TRBJ2-5, with 9 nucleotides matching TRBD1. This CDR3 comprises 15 residues. Germline V gene sequence: CDR1 LNHDA, CDR2 SQIVND (reference sequence). V dropped 3 bases and J dropped 4; count of bases not matched to a gene: 6. The CDR3 DNA is TGTGCCAGTAGTATCTCCGGGACAGGGCCAGAGACCCAGTACTTC. Encoded protein: CASSISGTGPETQYF.

The V and J genes are TRBV5-5 and TRBJ2-7, with D tentatively TRBD2 (6 bases). The germline V gene encodes CDR1 SGHKS and CDR2 YYEKEE (reference sequence). Deletions cut 2 bases from V and 4 bases from J, with 13 bases between. The CDR3 is 14 amino acids. Here the CDR3 reads CASSFYSGTYEQYF. The CDR3 DNA reads TGTGCCAGCAGCTTTTACTCTGGGACTTACGAGCAGTACTTC.